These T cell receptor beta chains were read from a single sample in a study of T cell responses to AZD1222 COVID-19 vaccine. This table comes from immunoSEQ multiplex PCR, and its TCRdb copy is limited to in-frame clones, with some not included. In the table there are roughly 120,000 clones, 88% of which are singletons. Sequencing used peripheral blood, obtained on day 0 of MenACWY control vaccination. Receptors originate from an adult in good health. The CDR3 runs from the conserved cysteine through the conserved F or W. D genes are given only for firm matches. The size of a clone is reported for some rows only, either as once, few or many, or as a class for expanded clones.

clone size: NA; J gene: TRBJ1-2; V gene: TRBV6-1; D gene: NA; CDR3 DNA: TGTGCCAGCAGTGACCAGGGAACTAGCTACACCTTC; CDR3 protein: CASSDQGTSYTF
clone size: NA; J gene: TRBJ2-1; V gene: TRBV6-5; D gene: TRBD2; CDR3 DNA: TGTGCCAGCAGTCACACTAGCGGGAGTGATGAGCAGTTCTTC; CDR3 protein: CASSHTSGSDEQFF
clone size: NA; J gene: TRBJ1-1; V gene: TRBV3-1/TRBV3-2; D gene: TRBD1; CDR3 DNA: TGTGCCAGCAGCCCTTCGACAGGGCTTGCTTTCTTT; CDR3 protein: CASSPSTGLAFF
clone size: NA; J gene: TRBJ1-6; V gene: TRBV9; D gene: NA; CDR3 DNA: TGTGCCAGCAGCCCAGCGGTGGGGAGCCATTCACCCCTCCACTTT; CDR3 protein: CASSPAVGSHSPLHF
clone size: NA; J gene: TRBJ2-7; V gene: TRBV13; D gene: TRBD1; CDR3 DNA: TGTGCCAGCAGCTTAGGCCCCGACAGGGCTTTTGAGCAGTACTTC; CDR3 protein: CASSLGPDRAFEQYF
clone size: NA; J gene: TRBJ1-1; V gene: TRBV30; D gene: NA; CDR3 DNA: TGTGCCTGGAATCGGGGGTTGGACACTGAAGCTTTCTTT; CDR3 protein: CAWNRGLDTEAFF
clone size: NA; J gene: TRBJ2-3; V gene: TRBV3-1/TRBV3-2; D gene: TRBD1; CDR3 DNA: TGTGCCAGCAGCCAAGAGACAGGGGGCGCATGGGATACGCAGTATTTT; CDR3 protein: CASSQETGGAWDTQYF
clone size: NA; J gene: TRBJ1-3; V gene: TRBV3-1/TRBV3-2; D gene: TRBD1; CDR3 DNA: TGTGCCAGCAGCCAAGATCGCGGACAGGGGAGCTCTGGAAACACCATATATTTT; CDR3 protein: CASSQDRGQGSSGNTIYF
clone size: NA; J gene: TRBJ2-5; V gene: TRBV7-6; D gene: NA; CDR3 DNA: TGTGCCAGCAGCCCCAGGGGGGTTTTGGAGACCCAGTACTTC; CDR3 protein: CASSPRGVLETQYF
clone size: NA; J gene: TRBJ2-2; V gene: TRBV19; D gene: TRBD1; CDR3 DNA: TGTGCCAGTAGGCGTAAGAGGAGGACAGGGACCGGGGAGCTGTTTTTT; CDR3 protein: CASRRKRRTGTGELFF
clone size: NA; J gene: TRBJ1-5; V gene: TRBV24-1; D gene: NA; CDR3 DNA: TGTGCCACCAGTGAAACAGGGAGAAATCAGCCCCAGCATTTT; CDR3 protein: CATSETGRNQPQHF
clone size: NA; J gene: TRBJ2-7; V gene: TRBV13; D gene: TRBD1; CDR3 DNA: TGTGCCAGCAGCTGGGGACAGTCCTACGAGCAGTACTTC; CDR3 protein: CASSWGQSYEQYF
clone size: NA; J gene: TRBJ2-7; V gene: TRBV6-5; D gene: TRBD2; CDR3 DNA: TGTGCCAGCGGACTAGCGGGGCAGATATACGAGCAGTACTTC; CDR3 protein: CASGLAGQIYEQYF
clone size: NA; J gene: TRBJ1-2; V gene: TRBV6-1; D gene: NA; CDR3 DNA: TGTGCCAGCAGTGAAGCGCTTGGCCGACACCTTGGCTACACCTTC; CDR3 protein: CASSEALGRHLGYTF
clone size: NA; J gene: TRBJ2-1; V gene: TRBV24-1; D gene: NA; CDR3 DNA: TGTGCCACCAGTGATTTGCGGGCTAGCAATGAGCAGTTCTTC; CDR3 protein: CATSDLRASNEQFF
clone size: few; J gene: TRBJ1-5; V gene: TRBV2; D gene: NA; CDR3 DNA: TGTGCCAGCAGTGACCTGGGGTATCAGCCCCAGCATTTT; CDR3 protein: CASSDLGYQPQHF
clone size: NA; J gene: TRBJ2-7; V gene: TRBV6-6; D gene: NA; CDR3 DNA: TGTGCCAGCAGTTACCTCGAGGGACCGAGCTCCTACGAGCAGTACTTC; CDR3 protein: CASSYLEGPSSYEQYF
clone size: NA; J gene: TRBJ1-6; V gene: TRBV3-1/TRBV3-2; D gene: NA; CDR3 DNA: TGTGCCAGCAGCCAGGGTGCCAATTCACCCCTCCACTTT; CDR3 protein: CASSQGANSPLHF
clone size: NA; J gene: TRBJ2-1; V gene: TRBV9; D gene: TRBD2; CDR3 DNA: TGTGCCAGCAGCGTAGCTCGGAGCGGGAGGGCCTACAATGAGCAGTTCTTC; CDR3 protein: CASSVARSGRAYNEQFF
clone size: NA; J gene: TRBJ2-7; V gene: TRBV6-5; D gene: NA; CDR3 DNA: TGTGCCAGCAGGCCCAGTACCTACGAGCAGTACTTC; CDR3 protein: CASRPSTYEQYF
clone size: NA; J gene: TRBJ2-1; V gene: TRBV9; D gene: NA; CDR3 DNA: TGTGCCAGCAGCGTAAGAGTAAGCAATGAGCAGTTCTTC; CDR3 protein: CASSVRVSNEQFF
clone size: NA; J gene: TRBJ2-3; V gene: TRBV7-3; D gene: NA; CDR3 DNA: TGTGCCAGCAGCTTAACCGGACTTAATACGCAGTATTTT; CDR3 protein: CASSLTGLNTQYF
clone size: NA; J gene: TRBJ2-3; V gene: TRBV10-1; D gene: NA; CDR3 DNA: TGCGCCAGCAGTGAGTCAATGGTAACAGATACGCAGTATTTT; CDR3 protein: CASSESMVTDTQYF
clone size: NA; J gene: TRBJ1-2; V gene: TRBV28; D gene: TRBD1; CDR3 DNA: TGTGCCAGCAGGGACAGGGGCTATAACTATGGCTACACCTTC; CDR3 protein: CASRDRGYNYGYTF
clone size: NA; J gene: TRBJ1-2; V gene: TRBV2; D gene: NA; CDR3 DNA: TGTGCCAGCAAGAATGGCGGCTACACCTTC; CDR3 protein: CASKNGGYTF
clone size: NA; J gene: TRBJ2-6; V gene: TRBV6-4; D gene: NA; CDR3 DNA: TGTGCCAGCAGTGAGGACAGCTCTGGGGCCAACGTCCTGACTTTC; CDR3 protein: CASSEDSSGANVLTF
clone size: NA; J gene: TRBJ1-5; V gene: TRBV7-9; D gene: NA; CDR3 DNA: TGTGCCACCCAAAGCTCCCTTCGGAGGGCTTATAGCAATCAGCCCCAGCATTTT; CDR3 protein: CATQSSLRRAYSNQPQHF
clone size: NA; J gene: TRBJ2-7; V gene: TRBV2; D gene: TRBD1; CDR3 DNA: TGTGCCAGCAGTGAATGGGACCGTGGGACAGACTTCTACGAGCAGTACTTC; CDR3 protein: CASSEWDRGTDFYEQYF
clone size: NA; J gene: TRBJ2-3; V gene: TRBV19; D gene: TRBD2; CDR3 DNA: TGTGCCAGTAGTACAGGACTAGTAGATACGCAGTATTTT; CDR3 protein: CASSTGLVDTQYF
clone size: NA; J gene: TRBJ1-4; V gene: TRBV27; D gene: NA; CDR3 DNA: TGTGCCAGCAGACTTGGGCATACGGGGGCGCAAAAACTGTTTTTT; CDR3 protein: CASRLGHTGAQKLFF
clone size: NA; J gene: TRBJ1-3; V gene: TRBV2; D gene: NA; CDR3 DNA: TGTGCCAGCAGTGAGATGTGGGAGCCCATATATTTT; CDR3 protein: CASSEMWEPIYF
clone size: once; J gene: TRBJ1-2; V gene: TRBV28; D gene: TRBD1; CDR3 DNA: TGTGCCAGCAGTTTAGGGACAGGTGTGAACTATGGCTACACCTTC; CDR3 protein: CASSLGTGVNYGYTF
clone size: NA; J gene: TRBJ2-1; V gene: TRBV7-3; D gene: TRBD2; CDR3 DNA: TGTGCCAGCAGCTTAAGGCGCTCTGGACTAGCGGGAGGGGAGCAGTTCTTC; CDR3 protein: CASSLRRSGLAGGEQFF
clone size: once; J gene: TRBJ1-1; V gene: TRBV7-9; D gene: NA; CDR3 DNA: TGTGCCAGCAGCTTACCTGGTTCCACTGAAGCTTTCTTT; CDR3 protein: CASSLPGSTEAFF
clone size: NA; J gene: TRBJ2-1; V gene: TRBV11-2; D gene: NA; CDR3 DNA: TGTGCCAGCTTTCTGGGGGGAGGATCGTACAATGAGCAGTTCTTC; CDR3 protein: CASFLGGGSYNEQFF
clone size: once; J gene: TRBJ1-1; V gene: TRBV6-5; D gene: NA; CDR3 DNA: TGTGCCAGCAGTTACGCAGGTTTGAACACTGAAGCTTTCTTT; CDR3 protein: CASSYAGLNTEAFF
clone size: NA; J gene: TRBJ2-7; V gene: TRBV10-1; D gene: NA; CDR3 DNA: TGCGCCAGCAGTGAGAACGAGCCTCCCTACGAGCAGTACTTC; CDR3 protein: CASSENEPPYEQYF
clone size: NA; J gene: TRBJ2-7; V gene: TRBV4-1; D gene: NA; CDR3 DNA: TGCGCCAGCAGCCAAGGTTGGGGAGGGGGCGACGAGCAGTACTTC; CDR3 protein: CASSQGWGGGDEQYF
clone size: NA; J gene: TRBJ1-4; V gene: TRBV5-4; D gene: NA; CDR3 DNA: TGTGCCAGCAGCTTGATTCGGGGTGAAAAACTGTTTTTT; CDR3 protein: CASSLIRGEKLFF
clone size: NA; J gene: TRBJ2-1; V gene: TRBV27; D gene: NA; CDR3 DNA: TGTGCCAGCAGTCCGCGGGACAGCCTTAATGAGCAGTTCTTC; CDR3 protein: CASSPRDSLNEQFF
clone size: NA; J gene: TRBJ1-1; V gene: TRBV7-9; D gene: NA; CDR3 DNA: TGTGCCAGCAGCTTAGGTTCAGGGACGGGCACTGAAGCTTTCTTT; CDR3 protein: CASSLGSGTGTEAFF
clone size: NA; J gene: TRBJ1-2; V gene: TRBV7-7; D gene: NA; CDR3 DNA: TGTGCTAGCAGCTTAGAAGGGGGTGGTTACCAGGCGACTAATTATGGCTACACCTTC; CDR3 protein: CASSLEGGGYQATNYGYTF
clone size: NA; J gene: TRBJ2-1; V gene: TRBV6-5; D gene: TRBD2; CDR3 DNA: TGTGCCAGCAGTTCTACTAGCGGACCATACAATGAGCAGTTCTTC; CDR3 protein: CASSSTSGPYNEQFF
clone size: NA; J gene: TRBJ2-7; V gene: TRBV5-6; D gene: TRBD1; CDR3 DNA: TGTGCCAGCAGCTTGTTGGGCCAGGGGGTATCCTACGAGCAGTACTTC; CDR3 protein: CASSLLGQGVSYEQYF
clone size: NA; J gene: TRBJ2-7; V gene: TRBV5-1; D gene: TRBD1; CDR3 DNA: TGCGCCAGCAGCTTGGGACAGGGAGACGAGCAGTACTTC; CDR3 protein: CASSLGQGDEQYF